Listed here are 16 T cell receptor beta chains from one sample, sequenced in a study of early T cells in non-severe SARS-CoV-2 infection. TCRdb fed the 5' RACE reads into MiXCR, producing one record per CDR3 protein. Of about 49,000 distinct CDR3 sequences in the sample, approximately 12% were seen once. Sequenced: whole blood. These receptors all come from an adult who was a healthcare worker with PCR-confirmed SARS-CoV-2 infection or an uninfected control (not recorded which).

The CDR3, as DNA: TGCGCCAGCAGCTATGAAGTGGGCACCGGGGAGCTGTTTTTT. Residues: CASSYEVGTGELFF. The chain is built from TRBV5-1 and TRBJ2-2; D gene unclear. Germline V gives CDR1 SGHRS, CDR2 YFSETQ. The V gene lost 3 bases and the J gene lost 4 bases, with 10 bases spanning the gap. The CDR3 length is 14 residues.

This clonotype was seen repeatedly, ten times or more. The rearrangement uses TRBV9 and TRBJ2-7, with 10 bases fitting TRBD2. V lost 0 bases and J lost 5; bases outside the gene matches: 5. From germline, CDR1 is SGDLS and CDR2 YYNGEE. The CDR3 extends over 15 amino acids. The CDR3 region has the DNA TGTGCCAGCAGCGTAGAGGCTAGCGGGAGCCACGAGCAGTACTTC. It yields the protein CASSVEASGSHEQYF. The complete variable domain, with remaining parts taken from reference TRBV9 and TRBJ2-7, reads DSGVTQTPKHLITATGQRVTLRCSPRSGDLSVYWYQQSLDQGLQFLIQYYNGEERAKGNILERFSAQQFPDLHSELNLSSLELGDSALYFCASSVEASGSHEQYFGPGTRLTVT.

The chain uses TRBV27 and TRBJ1-6; possible D gene TRBD1, 5 bases. The ends were cut back, 4 bases at V and 8 bases at J, with 12 bases in the middle. Germline V lookup: CDR1 MNHEY, CDR2 SMNVEV (reference sequence). The CDR3 has 14 residues. The CDR3 nucleotides are TGTGCCAGCAGTTCGGGGGGAAGGGATTCACCCCTCCACTTT. This gives the protein CASSSGGRDSPLHF.

The sample holds a few counts of this clonotype. For the CDR3, the DNA is TGTGCCAGCAGCTTGTCACGCCTGACTGAGCAGTTCTTC. It specifies CASSLSRLTEQFF. The genes are TRBV7-2 and TRBJ2-1, with unresolved D. Germline CDR1 and CDR2: SGHTA and FQGNSA. Trimming removed 3 bases at V and 9 bases at J, with 12 bases between. The CDR3 is 13 residues long.

The chain has TRBV28 and TRBJ2-5; 7 bases line up with TRBD1. The germline CDR1 and CDR2 sequences are MDHEN and SYDVKM. V trimming: 2 bases; J trimming: 3 bases; junction bases outside the gene matches: 6. The CDR3 contains 15 residues. The CDR3 DNA reads TGTGCCAGCAGTTTAGTGGGGACAGCAAAAGAGACCCAGTACTTC. It specifies CASSLVGTAKETQYF.

The chain uses TRBV9 and TRBJ1-4; D perhaps matches TRBD1 (5 bases). Germline values: CDR1 SGDLS, CDR2 YYNGEE. The CDR3 covers 15 residues. V lost 4 bases and J lost 6, with 16 bases in between. In DNA, the CDR3 is TGTGCCAGCAGCTTCACGACTGGGGCGGATGAAAAACTGTTTTTT. Protein: CASSFTTGADEKLFF.

The V gene is TRBV21-1, the J gene TRBJ2-7; the D call of TRBD1 is as the table states it, not checked on the DNA. TRBV21-1 is a documented pseudogene. This CDR3 has 18 amino acids. CDR3 region: CASSILKAGQGLSYEQYF. CDR3 DNA sequence: TGTGCCAGCAGCATTTTGAAGGCTGGACAGGGTTTATCCTACGAGCAGTACTTC.

This sequence joins TRBV28 and TRBJ2-1, with D hard to call. From germline, CDR1 is MDHEN and CDR2 SYDVKM. The V end was cut by 7 bases, the J end by 6 bases, with 10 bases between. The CDR3 covers 12 residues. The CDR3 is CASTTSSNEQFF. DNA for the CDR3: TGTGCCAGCACCACCAGTTCCAATGAGCAGTTCTTC.

J is TRBJ1-2 and V is TRBV6-2 or TRBV6-3; weak D call: TRBD1 (6 bases). This CDR3 region has 15 residues. Germline V gene lookup returns CDR1 MNHEY and CDR2 SVGEGT. Trimming took off 8 bases at V and 2 bases at J, with 18 bases between the two ends. CDR3 coding DNA: TGTGCCAGCCTTGGCTGGACAGAAGCAAACTATGGCTACACCTTC. Translated, it gives CASLGWTEANYGYTF.

This clonotype was recorded at least ten times. CDR3 nucleotide sequence: TGTGCCAGCACATACAGGGGCCCTGACTATGGCTACACCTTC. Protein: CASTYRGPDYGYTF. This chain links TRBV28 with TRBJ1-2; the match to TRBD1 covers 7 bases. Looked up from germline, CDR1 is MDHEN and CDR2 is SYDVKM. V dropped 7 bases and J dropped 3; count of bases not matched to a gene: 8. This CDR3 has 14 amino acids.

CDR3 coding DNA: TGCAGCGCCAACCCTTGGGGAACTGAGTTAGCTAACTATGGCTACACCTTC. Translating it yields CSANPWGTELANYGYTF. The V gene is TRBV29-1, the J gene TRBJ1-2; D ambiguous. CDR1 and CDR2 (germline): SQVTM, ANQGSEA. This CDR3 has 17 amino acids. V was clipped by 7 bases and J by 0 bases, with 24 bases between them.

This clonotype was picked up a small number of times. This chain uses TRBV27 with TRBJ1-2; 7 nucleotides agree with TRBD1. J gave up 7 bases and V 4 bases, and 9 bases lay outside the gene matches. This CDR3 has 14 residues. CDR1 is MNHEY and CDR2 is SMNVEV in the germline V gene (reference sequence). The CDR3 here is CASSSRAGTAGYTF. The CDR3 nucleotides read TGTGCCAGCAGTTCCCGCGCCGGGACAGCTGGCTACACCTTC.

J is TRBJ2-5 and V is TRBV7-2; TRBD1 matches 8 bases. V dropped 5 bases and J dropped 6; count of bases not matched to a gene: 5. Germline lookup yields CDR1 SGHTA and CDR2 FQGNSA. The CDR3 has 13 amino acids. The CDR3 reads CASSLTGAQTQYF. CDR3 sequence (DNA): TGTGCCAGCAGCCTGACAGGGGCGCAGACCCAGTACTTC.

This clonotype was recorded at least ten times. V gene TRBV20-1 combines with J gene TRBJ2-1; TRBD2 aligns across 12 bases. Germline CDR1 is DFQATT and CDR2 is SNEGSKA (reference sequence). Unmatched junction bases numbered 7, after V lost 3 bases and J lost 4 bases. The CDR3 extends over 16 amino acids. DNA of the CDR3: TGCAGTGCTAGCCGGACTAGCGGGATCCAATACAATGAGCAGTTCTTC. Amino acids: CSASRTSGIQYNEQFF.

This clonotype appeared many times. CDR3: CASSPPGPNTEAFF. Here the CDR3 DNA reads TGTGCCAGCAGCCCACCGGGCCCGAACACTGAAGCTTTCTTT. The genes are TRBV11-2 and TRBJ1-1; D is uncertain. The CDR3 contains 14 residues. V lost 5 bases, J lost 1 base, and 11 bases lay in between. Germline V gene data show CDR1 as SGHAT and CDR2 as FQNNGV.

As for this clonotype: Since a much larger clone is just one base distant, this may be a read error. This chain joins TRBV18 and TRBJ2-7; 9 bases are a match to TRBD2. Trimming cost V 3 bases and J 3 bases; bases outside gene matches: 18. This CDR3 is 19 amino acids long. Germline V gene data show CDR1 as KGHSH and CDR2 as LQKENI. In DNA, the CDR3 is TGTGCCAGCTCACCGACGGTTTTCGAGGTAGCGGGGGTAAGCTACGAGCAGTACTTC. Its translation is CASSPTVFEVAGVSYEQYF. Complete variable domain (other parts from reference TRBV18 and TRBJ2-7): NAGVMQNPRHLVRRRGQEARLRCSPMKGHSHVYWYRQLPEEGLKFMVYLQKENIIDESGMPKERFSAEFPKEGPSILRIQQVVRGDSAAYFCASSPTVFEVAGVSYEQYFGPGTRLTVT.